What follows describes a single T cell receptor beta chain. Its antigen is as yet unknown. Sequencing was performed with immunoSEQ multiplex PCR; in TCRdb, only in-frame clones are kept and a portion is missing. The sample comprises approximately 2,000,000 clones, 80% to 95% of which are singletons, and 0.37% rests with the top ten. Deletions cut 11 bases from V and 3 bases from J, with 17 bases between. CDR1 and CDR2 from the germline V gene are MNHNS and SASEGT. The CDR3 has 14 amino acids. The sample is drawn from a study of shared clonotypes between healthy human individuals. Study findings and constraints: Clonotypes shared by all four sorted-subset donors had higher generation probabilities than non-shared clonotypes.

The gene calls are TRBV6-1 and TRBJ1-5; D gene ambiguous. The source of this sequence is a man aged 18 to 29 in good health. Some clones in this sample may be carry-over from other donors' samples. The sample comprised naive CD4+ T cells from PBMCs. Subset described: CD45RA+ positively selected. CDR3 sequence: CAGSTDGPNQPQHF. In DNA form, the CDR3 reads TGTGCCGGAAGCACTGACGGTCCCAATCAGCCCCAGCATTTT.